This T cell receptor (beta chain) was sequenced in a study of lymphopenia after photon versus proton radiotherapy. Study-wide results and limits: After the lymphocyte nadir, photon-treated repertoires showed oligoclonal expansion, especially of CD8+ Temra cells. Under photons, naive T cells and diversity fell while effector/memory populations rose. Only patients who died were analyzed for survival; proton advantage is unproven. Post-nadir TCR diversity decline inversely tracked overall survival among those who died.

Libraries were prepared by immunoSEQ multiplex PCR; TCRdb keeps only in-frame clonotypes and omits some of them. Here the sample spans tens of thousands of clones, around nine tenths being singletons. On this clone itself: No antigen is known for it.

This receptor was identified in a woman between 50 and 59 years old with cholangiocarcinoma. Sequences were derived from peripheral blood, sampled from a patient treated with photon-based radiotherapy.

The CDR3 DNA sequence: TGTGCCAGCAGTTACGCGGGGGCAAGAGTCCCCTATGGCTACACCTTC. Translating gives CASSYAGARVPYGYTF. The chain combines TRBV6-5 with TRBJ1-2, with TRBD1 as a possible D gene (6 bases). CDR3 length: 16 residues. Trimming removed 2 bases from V and 4 bases from J, with 17 bases in between. Germline V lookup: CDR1 MNHEY, CDR2 SVGAGI.